The sequence of this T cell receptor (beta chain) was determined in a study of T cell responses to AZD1222 COVID-19 vaccine (dated by TCRdb to the early 2020s). About the investigation overall: Because spike-specific TCR depth and breadth did not differ between the two schedules, AZD1222 recipients who got a second dose at roughly 4 weeks were pooled with those who got a second dose at roughly 12 weeks. A total of about 230 trial participants underwent TCR sequencing, of whom approximately 210 received two doses of AZD1222 and about 25 received two doses of the MenACWY control vaccine. Trial participants were enrolled by age into subgroups of 18-55, 56-69 and 70-plus years, and around 150, 28 and 57 TCR-sequenced participants, respectively, were included in these subgroups. Broad study findings and their caveats: Spike-specific TCR breadth and depth rose significantly after two AZD1222 doses compared with day 0 and with MenACWY recipients. Reportedly, almost half of the unique spike-specific TCRs recognized epitopes lying outside the regions that are mutated in the B.1.351 and B.1.1.7 variants. The whole spike protein was spanned by vaccine-associated CD4 TCRs, and dominant responses were seen in regions 160-218 and 743-854. No day 14 peak-response samples were available, so repertoires were characterized only after the peak T cell response. The 56-69-year group was small, and its depth increase did not reach significance, likely because of low power. Conclusions about previously exposed vaccinees are limited, since just five or six AZD1222 recipients were seropositive for SARS-CoV-2 at baseline. Participants were mostly white British and included more females than males, and it was suggested by the authors that clonal diversity may have been underestimated.

Interpreted using the paper, the time point label stands for: baseline before first vaccination. Vaccinee samples were obtained from the UK trials COV001 and COV002, which included a single-blind randomized controlled phase 2/3 trial of AZD1222 (ChAdOx1 nCoV-19) in healthy adults. For TCRbeta chain sequencing, PBMC samples from trial participants were taken at day 0 and at day 28 after the second dose. The CDR3 regions of human TCRbeta chains were analyzed by immunosequencing. As for the original processing: TCRs in the repertoires were compared against a reference library of SARS-CoV-2-specific TCRs that had been generated with the MIRA antigen-specificity platform. Breadth was defined as the fraction of unique TCRs that were SARS-CoV-2-associated, and depth was defined as the fraction of total T cells that were SARS-CoV-2-associated. Using the MIRA data, each spike-specific TCR was assigned both to the spike region to which the TCR was reactive and to a CD4 or CD8 class. Log10-transformed breadth and depth values were compared by one-way ANOVA with Sidak's multiple comparisons tests. Here the immuneACCESS table is served through TCRdb, limited to in-frame sequences with V and J called. Missing clones are a known gap in these copies; in checked studies unresolved V genes cover under half, and the rest lacks a known reason. The DNA gave D and trimming, while V, J and clone size come from that table. This sample gives around 150,000 clones in total; about nine tenths of them show up just once. The ten biggest clones cover roughly 3.1% of the sample.

For this clone: Its cognate antigen has yet to be identified. No much larger clone exists at a distance of one base, and base qualities are not known.

The germline V end is reduced by 5 bases and the J end by 6 bases; junction bases left unmatched: 5. The germline V gene (reference sequence) specifies LGHDT as CDR1 and YNNKEL as CDR2. The CDR3 contains 13 residues, cysteine and phenylalanine counted. Left in the record is the CDR3 DNA by itself, 39 bases read in frame from the first base. The V and J genes are TRBV3-1 (or the pseudogene TRBV3-2) and TRBJ2-7; 9 bases in between match TRBD1. The specimen was peripheral blood, collected on day 0 of AZD1222 vaccination. This TCR was recovered from an adult in good health. The CDR3 region: CASSTTGGTEQYF. The DNA sequence is TGTGCCAGCAGCACGACAGGGGGGACCGAGCAGTACTTC.